The 19 T cell receptor beta chains in this list originate from one sample, sequenced in a study of identifying expanded T cells in peripheral blood (dated by TCRdb to about 2019). The protocol used for the library was the immunoSEQ multiplex PCR assay. Sourced from immuneACCESS, this table was stored by TCRdb with only in-frame sequences that have V and J called. A share of the clones is absent; for the studies checked, an unresolved V gene accounts for under half, and the remainder has no known explanation. The sample table shows 100,000 or so clones, and about 90% are seen once. The ten largest clones add up to more than 5.5% of the sample. The sequenced material came from blood. These receptors came from a person aged 18 to 70 in good health.

This chain connects TRBV5-1 to TRBJ1-1; D is possibly TRBD1 (6 bases). This CDR3 has 13 residues. Trimming took off 4 bases at V and 4 bases at J, with 11 bases between the two ends. Germline CDR1 is SGHRS and CDR2 is YFSETQ. The DNA of the CDR3 is TGCGCCAGCAGCGGTACAGGGATCACTGAAGCTTTCTTT. Translation gives CASSGTGITEAFF.

The chain combines TRBV5-1 with TRBJ1-1; 8 bases map to TRBD1. The CDR3 extends over 16 amino acids. Germline trimming cut 4 bases from V and 1 base from J; bases unmatched to any gene: 9. From germline, CDR1 is SGHRS and CDR2 YFSETQ. In nucleotides, the CDR3 is TGCGCCAGCAGCCAATCCCCGCAGGGGGCGAACACTGAAGCTTTCTTT. Protein product: CASSQSPQGANTEAFF.

The V and J genes are TRBV30 and TRBJ2-3; either TRBD1 or TRBD2 may fit D (6 bases each). CDR3 length: 15 residues. Germline V gene lookup returns CDR1 GTSNPN and CDR2 SVGIG (reference sequence). V was clipped by 0 bases and J by 6 bases, with 16 bases between them. The CDR3 region is CAWSVAARGVDTQYF. The CDR3 DNA reads as TGTGCCTGGAGTGTTGCGGCGAGGGGGGTGGATACGCAGTATTTT.

The chain combines TRBV13 with TRBJ2-1; D is unclear. Trimming removed 0 bases from V and 7 bases from J, with 4 bases in between. Germline assignment: CDR1 PRHDT and CDR2 FYEKMQ (reference sequence). The CDR3 sequence is 12 residues long. The CDR3: CASSLGRNEQFF. The CDR3 DNA sequence: TGTGCCAGCAGCTTAGGTAGGAATGAGCAGTTCTTC.

The chain is built from TRBV5-1 and TRBJ1-2; the match to TRBD1 covers 7 bases. The junction had 3 bases not matched to a gene; V was cut back by 4 bases and J by 3 bases. Germline V gene data show CDR1 as SGHRS and CDR2 as YFSETQ. There are 13 residues in the CDR3. The CDR3 loop reads CASSTGTDYGYTF. The CDR3 bases are TGCGCCAGCAGCACCGGGACAGACTATGGCTACACCTTC.

The chain joins TRBV6-1 to TRBJ2-7; the D is unclear. This CDR3 is built from 13 residues. CDR1 and CDR2 (germline): MNHNS, SASEGT. V dropped 5 bases and J dropped 2 bases, with 10 bases sitting between them. CDR3 region: CASSLYHTYEQYF. DNA for the CDR3: TGTGCCAGCAGTCTCTACCATACCTACGAGCAGTACTTC.

The sample holds one count of this clone. V gene TRBV19 combines with J gene TRBJ2-7; perhaps TRBD2 as D (5 bases). The CDR3 consists of 13 residues. Germline V gene sequence: CDR1 LNHDA, CDR2 SQIVND (reference sequence). V was pared by 4 bases and J by 3 bases, with 10 bases between. This CDR3 reads CASSSADFYEQYF. The CDR3 DNA is TGTGCCAGTAGTAGCGCGGACTTCTACGAGCAGTACTTC.

The J gene is TRBJ1-6, the V gene TRBV27, with 10 bases identical to TRBD1. The length of the CDR3 is 16 residues. Trimming at V came to 5 bases and at J to 11 bases, leaving 12 bases not matched to a gene. Germline CDR1 MNHEY, CDR2 SMNVEV (reference sequence). The CDR3 is CASSPLDRGTGAPLHF. As DNA, the CDR3 is TGTGCCAGCAGTCCTTTGGACAGGGGGACTGGTGCACCCCTCCACTTT.

The chain couples TRBV6-1 to TRBJ1-4, with D possibly being TRBD1 (5 bases). Trimming pared 3 bases from V and 8 bases from J, leaving 13 bases between. The CDR3 is made up of 14 amino acids. Per germline, CDR1 MNHNS and CDR2 SASEGT. CDR3 nucleotides: TGTGCCAGCAGTGAGTCAGGGCCGGTGGAAAAACTGTTTTTT. This translates into CASSESGPVEKLFF.

This clone turned up a few times. The chain combines TRBV27 with TRBJ1-1; D unclear. CDR3 length: 14 residues. Germline V CDR1 and CDR2: MNHEY, SMNVEV (reference sequence). Trimming removed 5 bases from V and 5 bases from J, with 15 bases in between. CDR3 loop: CASSLLGPGTEAFF. Here the CDR3 DNA reads TGTGCCAGCAGTCTCCTTGGGCCTGGAACTGAAGCTTTCTTT.

V is TRBV7-5 and J is TRBJ1-6; TRBD1, the table's D call, was not compared with the DNA. TRBV7-5 is a listed pseudogene. This CDR3 has 14 amino acids. In nucleotides, the CDR3 is TGTGTCAGAAGCTTGGGGGACAGGCTTTCACCCCTCCACTTT. Translating gives CVRSLGDRLSPLHF.

The CDR3 sequence is CASSARAGQGSHTEAFF. The CDR3 region has the DNA TGCGCCAGCAGCGCCCGGGCGGGACAGGGGTCTCACACTGAAGCTTTCTTT. The gene calls are TRBV5-1 and TRBJ1-1; 10 bases match TRBD1. The CDR3 loop spans 17 amino acids. Germline CDR1 and CDR2: SGHRS and YFSETQ. V dropped 4 bases and J dropped 3; count of bases not matched to a gene: 12.

This chain connects TRBV5-8 to TRBJ2-3; tentative D call: TRBD2 (5 bases). CDR3 length equals 15 residues. The germline CDR1 and CDR2 sequences are SGHTS and YDEGEE. The V and J ends lost 4 bases and 5 bases respectively, with 17 bases between them. The CDR3 loop reads CASSPSPGLGDTQYF. CDR3 DNA sequence: TGTGCCAGCAGCCCCTCCCCGGGGTTGGGAGATACGCAGTATTTT.

The gene calls are TRBV5-5 and TRBJ2-3; no reliable D call. The V end was cut by 3 bases, the J end by 6 bases, with 11 bases between. From germline, CDR1 is SGHKS and CDR2 YYEKEE (reference sequence). The CDR3 runs to 13 residues. The CDR3 is CASSSPADDTQYF. The CDR3 DNA reads TGTGCCAGCAGCTCCCCCGCGGATGATACGCAGTATTTT.

This clone has just one count. The V call is TRBV5-6, the J call TRBJ2-6; 12 bases are shared with TRBD1. This CDR3 has 19 amino acids. Germline values: CDR1 SGHDT, CDR2 YYEEEE. Losses at the gene ends were 4 bases for V and 2 bases for J; bases not matched to a gene: 10. CDR3: CASSGTPGQGAPGANVLTF. In DNA form, the CDR3 reads TGTGCCAGCAGCGGGACACCGGGACAGGGGGCGCCTGGGGCCAACGTCCTGACTTTC.

V usage is TRBV7-3 and J usage is TRBJ2-1; 9 bases fit TRBD2. The CDR3 is made up of 15 amino acids. The V gene's germline CDR1 is SGHTA and CDR2 FQGTGA. J was trimmed by 6 bases and V by 0 bases; bases with no gene match: 3. CDR3 sequence: CASSLTLSGGNEQFF. The CDR3 DNA reads TGTGCCAGCAGCTTAACCCTTAGCGGGGGCAATGAGCAGTTCTTC.

This clone was detected once. This chain connects TRBV6-5 to TRBJ1-2; D remains unclear. This CDR3 has 15 amino acids. The germline V and J ends were trimmed by 0 bases and 7 bases, with 15 bases remaining between them. CDR1 is MNHEY and CDR2 is SVGAGI in the germline V gene. The CDR3 DNA reads as TGTGCCAGCAGTTACTCGAAGGTCGTCGGCCGTGGCTACACCTTC. Protein: CASSYSKVVGRGYTF.

This chain links TRBV5-1 with TRBJ2-5; 7 bases line up with TRBD2. J was trimmed by 4 bases and V by 4 bases; bases with no gene match: 10. This CDR3 comprises 15 residues. Germline lookup yields CDR1 SGHRS and CDR2 YFSETQ. The CDR3 reads CASSLSSGRAETQYF. The CDR3 DNA reads as TGCGCCAGCAGCCTATCGTCAGGGAGGGCAGAGACCCAGTACTTC.

This rearrangement joins TRBV19 to TRBJ2-1; TRBD1 is a possible D gene (6 bases). Trimming left V 3 bases short and J 4 bases short, with 16 bases between. The CDR3 runs 16 residues. Germline V CDR1 and CDR2: LNHDA, SQIVND (reference sequence). CDR3 DNA sequence: TGTGCCAGTAGTATCGTAGGGACACTGACTTACAATGAGCAGTTCTTC. Its translation is CASSIVGTLTYNEQFF.